The next 16 T cell receptor beta chains were all read from a single sample in a study of T cells after yellow fever vaccination. Each CDR3 protein is one row after TCRdb ran MiXCR on the 5' RACE reads. In the table there are under 600,000 distinct CDR3 sequences, about 13% of which are singletons. Sequencing was performed on PBMCs, taken on the day of the yellow fever booster vaccination. The receptors derive from a man in his thirties or forties who received the YFV17D yellow fever vaccine.

This clonotype showed up just a few times. V usage is TRBV7-3 and J usage is TRBJ2-1; possible D gene TRBD2, 6 bases. There are 14 residues in the CDR3. The germline V gene has CDR1 SGHTA and CDR2 FQGTGA. Trimming took off 1 base at V and 5 bases at J, with 9 bases between the two ends. Here the CDR3 DNA reads TGTGCCAGCAGCTTAAGCGGGGAAAACAATGAGCAGTTCTTC. This codes for CASSLSGENNEQFF.

This clonotype has just a few counts. V and J are TRBV20-1 and TRBJ2-3; 7 bases are shared with TRBD1. J was trimmed by 2 bases and V by 3 bases; bases with no gene match: 11. CDR3 size: 16 residues. From germline, CDR1 is DFQATT and CDR2 SNEGSKA (reference sequence). The CDR3 DNA reads TGCAGTGCTAGCTTAACCGCGGACAGGTACACAGATACGCAGTATTTT. Translation: CSASLTADRYTDTQYF.

The chain links TRBV6-5 to TRBJ1-5, with D possibly being TRBD1 (6 bases). CDR1 and CDR2 from the germline V gene are MNHEY and SVGAGI. Trimming removed 6 bases from V and 0 bases from J, with 18 bases in between. The CDR3 totals 17 residues. CDR3 nucleotides: TGTGCCAGCAGCTATAATTCGGACAGCTATAGCAATCAGCCCCAGCATTTT. Protein sequence: CASSYNSDSYSNQPQHF.

This chain links TRBV25-1 with TRBJ2-3; 7 bases are a match to TRBD1. The CDR3 spans 15 residues. J lost 3 bases, V lost 4 bases, and 7 bases had no gene match. Germline V gives CDR1 MGHDK, CDR2 SYGVNS. DNA for the CDR3: TGTGCCAGCAGTGCCACAGGGGTTATGACAGATACGCAGTATTTT. It encodes CASSATGVMTDTQYF.

This clonotype appeared a few times. The chain employs TRBV29-1 and TRBJ2-1; D gene unclear. The V end lost 6 bases, the J end lost 2 bases, and 17 bases lay between the germline ends. CDR1 is SQVTM, CDR2 ANQGSEA, per germline. There are 15 residues in the CDR3. The CDR3 coding sequence is TGCAGCGTCGGCCTCACAGATCGTCCCTACAATGAGCAGTTCTTC. Protein product: CSVGLTDRPYNEQFF.

This chain connects TRBV6-1 to TRBJ1-1; tentative D call: TRBD1 (5 bases). The CDR3 runs 13 residues. Per germline, CDR1 MNHNS and CDR2 SASEGT. Trimming took 3 bases from V and 5 from J, leaving 10 bases between them. The CDR3 protein is CASSDRAVTEAFF. DNA for the CDR3: TGTGCCAGCAGTGACAGGGCGGTTACTGAAGCTTTCTTT.

This clonotype has more than one count but fewer than ten. The rearrangement joins TRBV10-3 to TRBJ2-1; tentatively, D is TRBD1 (6 bases). The CDR3 length is 11 residues. Germline CDR1 reads ENHRY; CDR2 reads SYGVKD. V lost 5 bases to trimming and J lost 9 bases, with 8 bases between them. This chain's CDR3 is CAISTQGEQFF. The DNA of the CDR3 is TGTGCCATCAGTACACAGGGTGAGCAGTTCTTC.

Notes on this clonotype: Its ends do not fully match the called genes, so a read error is possible. In DNA, the CDR3 is TGCAGTGCTAGGCCAGGGGCCGTGAACACTGAAGCCTTCTTT. Translating gives CSARPGAVNTEAFF. This chain links TRBV20-1 with TRBJ1-1; weak D call: TRBD1 (6 bases). Germline-derived CDR1 and CDR2 are DFQATT and SNEGSKA (reference sequence). This CDR3 is 14 amino acids long.

This clonotype was detected ten times or more. This sequence joins TRBV6-5 and TRBJ2-1; no clear D. Germline CDR1 is MNHEY and CDR2 is SVGAGI. This CDR3 region has 14 residues. V was cut by 3 bases and J by 5 bases, with 11 bases left in between. CDR3 loop: CASSYRFQNNEQFF. DNA for the CDR3: TGTGCCAGCAGTTATCGGTTTCAGAACAATGAGCAGTTCTTC.

This clonotype showed up just a few times. The chain couples TRBV12-3 or TRBV12-4 to TRBJ2-7; 7 nucleotides match TRBD1. This CDR3 region has 13 residues. V was clipped by 6 bases and J by 3 bases; unmatched bases: 5. CDR3 protein: CASRGTAFYEQYF. Here the CDR3 DNA reads TGTGCCAGCAGAGGGACAGCTTTCTACGAGCAGTACTTC.

The CDR3 DNA reads as TGTGCCAGCAGTATAACCCCCGGGACTCTCTACGAGCAGTACTTC. Protein: CASSITPGTLYEQYF. The chain uses TRBV28 and TRBJ2-7; tentatively, D is TRBD2 (6 bases). Germline-derived CDR1 and CDR2 are MDHEN and SYDVKM. V lost 5 bases and J lost 3, with 17 bases in between. There are 15 residues in the CDR3.

The genes are TRBV20-1 and TRBJ2-2; TRBD2 matches at 7 bases. Germline V gene data show CDR1 as DFQATT and CDR2 as SNEGSKA (reference sequence). The CDR3 covers 16 residues. Trimming at V came to 2 bases and at J to 5 bases, leaving 11 bases not matched to a gene. This CDR3 reads CSARTAGVKGTGELFF. For the CDR3, the DNA is TGCAGTGCTAGAACGGCGGGAGTAAAGGGAACCGGGGAGCTGTTTTTT.

This clonotype was detected a few times. The chain links TRBV6-2 or TRBV6-3 to TRBJ2-1; possibly TRBD1 for D (5 bases). The CDR3 runs to 16 residues. Germline CDR1 is MNHEY and CDR2 is SVGEGT. V shed 0 bases and J shed 0 bases, with 9 bases lying between them. Here the CDR3 reads CASSYSDNYSYNEQFF. The DNA for the CDR3 is TGTGCCAGCAGTTACTCGGACAACTACTCCTACAATGAGCAGTTCTTC.

V and J are TRBV5-1 and TRBJ1-2; D uncertain. CDR1 is SGHRS, CDR2 YFSETQ, per germline. The CDR3 covers 13 residues. Between the trimmed V and J ends, which lost 1 base and 4 bases, there was a span of 8 bases. CDR3 sequence (DNA): TGCGCCAGCAGCTTGTTTCGAGTCTATGGCTACACCTTC. Its protein product is CASSLFRVYGYTF.

V gene TRBV18 combines with J gene TRBJ2-7; 7 bases agree with TRBD1. Trimming took 0 bases from V and 6 from J; bases not matched to a gene: 5. In germline, CDR1 is KGHSH, CDR2 LQKENI. This CDR3 is 14 amino acids long. CDR3 sequence reads: CASSPPLRGSEQYF. For the CDR3, the DNA is TGTGCCAGCTCACCACCACTCAGGGGGAGCGAGCAGTACTTC.

This clonotype appeared a few times. The gene calls are TRBV20-1 and TRBJ2-6, with TRBD2 as a possible D gene (5 bases). The CDR3 covers 16 residues. V was trimmed by 0 bases and J by 0 bases, leaving 9 bases between them. Germline CDR1 DFQATT, CDR2 SNEGSKA (reference sequence). The CDR3 loop reads CSAREGGNSGANVLTF. CDR3 DNA sequence: TGCAGTGCTAGAGAAGGAGGAAACTCTGGGGCCAACGTCCTGACTTTC.